These 10 T cell receptor beta chains came from one sample sequenced in a study of identical twins (dated by TCRdb to 2016 to 2017). The library was generated by 5' RACE. The instrument given in TCRdb is Illumina HiSeq 2000. TCRdb trimmed public reads at Q25 via fastp, called clones via MiXCR and kept in-frame beta chains. Entries that share a CDR3 protein sequence are merged under the most common genes and DNA. The sample records around 250,000 distinct CDR3 sequences, roughly 7.1% of which are singletons. The ten largest clones take up about 14% of the sample. The sample also formed part of further work on T cells expressing NK-cell markers.

Sequenced: CD8+ T cells sorted from blood. The receptor source for this set is a woman younger than 30 in good health.

This clonotype turned up a few times. Because the CDR3 is missing its conserved closing phenylalanine or tryptophan, this is likely a read error. Because the CDR3's place on the DNA is in doubt, the DNA is left out and the CDR3 is given as listed by TCRdb. V usage is TRBV28 and J usage is TRBJ2-5; TRBD2 is taken as the D call from the table, unchecked against the DNA. Both ends counted, the CDR3 spans 16 residues. Germline loops: CDR1 MDHEN, CDR2 SYDVKM. The CDR3 reads CASSQPARRGAGVYQI.

This clonotype was seen more than once but under ten times. The chain is built from TRBV11-2 and TRBJ2-7; 7 positions agree with TRBD1. CDR3 size: 12 residues. The trim removed 7 bases at V and 5 bases at J, leaving 5 bases unmatched. From germline, CDR1 is SGHAT and CDR2 FQNNGV. In nucleotides, the CDR3 is TGTGCCAGCACCACAGGGGCACACGAGCAGTACTTC. Translating it yields CASTTGAHEQYF.

V and J are TRBV6-2 or TRBV6-3 and TRBJ2-5; D unresolved. Trimming left V 5 bases short and J 0 bases short, with 13 bases between. The CDR3 runs to 15 residues. Looked up from germline, CDR1 is MNHEY and CDR2 is SVGEGT. The CDR3, as DNA: TGTGCCAGCAGTACAATCCAGGAGTACCAAGAGACCCAGTACTTC. This sequence encodes CASSTIQEYQETQYF.

The table lists this clonotype with many counts. CDR3 sequence reads: CASSYNRHWGDYGYTF. The CDR3 region has the DNA TGTGCCAGCAGTTACAACCGGCACTGGGGCGACTATGGCTACACCTTC. The chain uses TRBV6-2 or TRBV6-3 and TRBJ1-2; D possibly corresponds to TRBD1 (5 bases). In germline, CDR1 is MNHEY, CDR2 SVGEGT. Trimming stripped 2 bases from V and 3 bases from J, with 16 bases between. The CDR3 spans 16 residues.

V gene TRBV19 combines with J gene TRBJ2-6; 10 nucleotides line up with TRBD1. The V gene's germline CDR1 is LNHDA and CDR2 SQIVND (reference sequence). V dropped 10 bases and J dropped 1; count of bases not matched to a gene: 10. CDR3 length: 17 amino acids. CDR3 bases: TGTGCCACCTCCAGGGACAGGGGTACGTCTGGGGCCAACGTCCTGACTTTC. This codes for CATSRDRGTSGANVLTF.

This clonotype has just a few counts. The CDR3 DNA follows: TGCGCCAGCAGCCAAGATTATCTGACTAGCGCCTTCTACGAGCAGTACTTC. Translating gives CASSQDYLTSAFYEQYF. The V gene is TRBV4-3, the J gene TRBJ2-7, with TRBD2 matching 8 bases. This CDR3 contains 17 residues. Per the germline V gene, CDR1 is LGHNA and CDR2 is YSLEER. Trimming took 0 bases from V and 3 from J; bases not matched to a gene: 10.

This clonotype was detected only a few times. The chain has TRBV6-1 and TRBJ1-2, with 7 bases that match TRBD1. The J segment lost 4 bases and the V segment lost 6 bases, leaving 5 bases of the junction unmatched. CDR3 length: 13 residues. CDR1 MNHNS and CDR2 SASEGT come from the germline V gene. The CDR3 coding sequence is TGTGCCAGCAGCAGGGGGGGGTCCTATGGCTACACCTTC. Its translation: CASSRGGSYGYTF.

This clonotype has just a few counts. This rearrangement joins TRBV18 to TRBJ2-1; either TRBD1 or TRBD2 may fit D (6 bases each). The CDR3 extends over 15 amino acids. CDR1 is KGHSH and CDR2 is LQKENI in the germline V gene. V was trimmed by 2 bases and J by 5 bases, leaving 13 bases between them. For the CDR3, the DNA is TGTGCCAGCTCACCAATCGGAGGGGGGCACAATGAGCAGTTCTTC. Translated: CASSPIGGGHNEQFF. Based on the CDR3 plus reference TRBV18 and TRBJ2-1, the full variable domain is NAGVMQNPRHLVRRRGQEARLRCSPMKGHSHVYWYRQLPEEGLKFMVYLQKENIIDESGMPKERFSAEFPKEGPSILRIQQVVRGDSAAYFCASSPIGGGHNEQFFGPGTRLTVL.

This clonotype has only a few counts. The chain is built from TRBV4-3 and TRBJ1-1, with D possibly TRBD1 on 5 matching bases. V was trimmed by 3 bases and J by 4 bases, leaving 18 bases between them. CDR1 and CDR2 (germline): LGHNA, YSLEER. The CDR3 runs 16 residues. CDR3 region: CASSQALIGRGTEAFF. CDR3 bases: TGCGCCAGCAGCCAGGCTCTCATTGGGAGGGGCACTGAAGCTTTCTTT.

This clonotype showed up many times. The chain is built from TRBV12-3 or TRBV12-4 and TRBJ2-3; 8 positions agree with TRBD2. The CDR3 contains 15 residues. After removal of 1 base from V and 4 bases from J, the junction contained 4 bases not matched to a gene. The CDR3 nucleotides read TGTGCCAGCAGTTTAGGGACTAGCAGTCCAGATACGCAGTATTTT. As protein: CASSLGTSSPDTQYF.